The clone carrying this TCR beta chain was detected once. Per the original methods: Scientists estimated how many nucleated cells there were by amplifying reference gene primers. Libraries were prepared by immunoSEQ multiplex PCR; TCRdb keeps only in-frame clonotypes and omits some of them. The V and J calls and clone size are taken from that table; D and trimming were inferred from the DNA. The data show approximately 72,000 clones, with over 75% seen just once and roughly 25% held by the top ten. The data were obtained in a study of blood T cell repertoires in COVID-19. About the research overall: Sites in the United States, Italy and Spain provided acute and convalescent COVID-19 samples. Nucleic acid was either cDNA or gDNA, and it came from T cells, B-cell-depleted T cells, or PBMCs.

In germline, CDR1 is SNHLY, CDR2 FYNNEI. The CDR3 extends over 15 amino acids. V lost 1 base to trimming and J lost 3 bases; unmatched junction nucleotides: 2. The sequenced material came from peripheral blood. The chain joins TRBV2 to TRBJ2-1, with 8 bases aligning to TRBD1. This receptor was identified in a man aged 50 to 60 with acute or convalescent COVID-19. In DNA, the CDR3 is TGTGCCAGCAGTGAAGGAGGACAGGGCTACAATGAGCAGTTCTTC. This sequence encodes CASSEGGQGYNEQFF.